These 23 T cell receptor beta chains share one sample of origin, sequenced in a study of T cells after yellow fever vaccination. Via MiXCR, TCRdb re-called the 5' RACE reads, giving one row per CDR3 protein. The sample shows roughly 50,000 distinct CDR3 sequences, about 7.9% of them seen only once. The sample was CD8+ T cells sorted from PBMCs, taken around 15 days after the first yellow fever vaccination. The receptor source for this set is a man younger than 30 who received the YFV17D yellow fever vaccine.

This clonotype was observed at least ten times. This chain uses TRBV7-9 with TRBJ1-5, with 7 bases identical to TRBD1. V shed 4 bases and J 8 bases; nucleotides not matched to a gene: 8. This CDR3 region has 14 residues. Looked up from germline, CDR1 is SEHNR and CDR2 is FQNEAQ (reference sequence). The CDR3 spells CASSSDRDREPQHF. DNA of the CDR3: TGTGCCAGCAGCTCCGACAGGGATCGGGAGCCCCAGCATTTT.

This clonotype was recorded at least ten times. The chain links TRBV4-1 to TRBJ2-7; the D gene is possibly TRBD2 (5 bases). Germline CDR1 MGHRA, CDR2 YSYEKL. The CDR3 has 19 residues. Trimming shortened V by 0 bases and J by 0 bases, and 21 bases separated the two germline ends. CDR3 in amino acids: CASSQDGGRVGAFSYEQYF. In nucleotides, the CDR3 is TGCGCCAGCAGCCAAGATGGAGGCCGGGTGGGCGCATTCTCCTACGAGCAGTACTTC.

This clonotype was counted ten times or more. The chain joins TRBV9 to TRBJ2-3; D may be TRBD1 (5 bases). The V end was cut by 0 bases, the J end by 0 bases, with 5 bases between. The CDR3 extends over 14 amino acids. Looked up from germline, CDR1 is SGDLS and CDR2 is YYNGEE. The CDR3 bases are TGTGCCAGCAGCGTAGACAGGAGCACAGATACGCAGTATTTT. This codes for CASSVDRSTDTQYF.

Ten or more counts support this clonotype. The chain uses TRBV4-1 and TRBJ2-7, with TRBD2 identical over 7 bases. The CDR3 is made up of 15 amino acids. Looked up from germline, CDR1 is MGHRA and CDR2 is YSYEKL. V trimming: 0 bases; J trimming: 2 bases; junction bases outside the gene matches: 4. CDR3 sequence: CASSQEWGGAYEQYF. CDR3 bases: TGCGCCAGCAGCCAAGAATGGGGGGGAGCCTACGAGCAGTACTTC.

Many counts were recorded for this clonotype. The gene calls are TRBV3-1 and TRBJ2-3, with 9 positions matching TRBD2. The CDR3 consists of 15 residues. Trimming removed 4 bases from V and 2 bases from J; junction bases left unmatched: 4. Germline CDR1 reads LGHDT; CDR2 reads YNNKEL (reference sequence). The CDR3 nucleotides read TGTGCCAGCAGCCCGACTAGCGGAGTCACAGATACGCAGTATTTT. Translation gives CASSPTSGVTDTQYF.

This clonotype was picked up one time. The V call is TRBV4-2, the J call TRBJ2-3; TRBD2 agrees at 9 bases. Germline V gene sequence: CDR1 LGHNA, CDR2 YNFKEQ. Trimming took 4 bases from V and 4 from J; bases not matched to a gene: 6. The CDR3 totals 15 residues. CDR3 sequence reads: CASSRLAGDADTQYF. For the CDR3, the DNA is TGTGCCAGCAGCCGCTTAGCGGGGGACGCAGATACGCAGTATTTT.

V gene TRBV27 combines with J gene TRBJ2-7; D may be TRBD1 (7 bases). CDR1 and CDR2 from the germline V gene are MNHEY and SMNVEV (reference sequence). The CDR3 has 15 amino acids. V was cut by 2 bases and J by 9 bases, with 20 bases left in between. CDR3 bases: TGTGCCAGCAGTTTAATCCAGGGGGGTACAGGGGTGCAGTACTTC. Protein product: CASSLIQGGTGVQYF.

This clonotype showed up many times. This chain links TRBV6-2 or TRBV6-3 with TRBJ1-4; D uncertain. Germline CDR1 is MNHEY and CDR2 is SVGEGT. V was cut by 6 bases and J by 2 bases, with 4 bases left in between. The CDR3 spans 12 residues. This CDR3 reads CASSGTNEKLFF. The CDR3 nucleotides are TGTGCCAGCAGCGGGACTAATGAAAAACTGTTTTTT.

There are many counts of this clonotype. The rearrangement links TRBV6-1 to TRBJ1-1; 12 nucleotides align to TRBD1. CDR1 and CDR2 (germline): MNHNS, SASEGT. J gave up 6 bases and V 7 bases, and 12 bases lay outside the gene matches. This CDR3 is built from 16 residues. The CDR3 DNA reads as TGTGCCAGCACCCCCGGGACAGGGGGCTATAAACCTGAAGCTTTCTTT. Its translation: CASTPGTGGYKPEAFF.

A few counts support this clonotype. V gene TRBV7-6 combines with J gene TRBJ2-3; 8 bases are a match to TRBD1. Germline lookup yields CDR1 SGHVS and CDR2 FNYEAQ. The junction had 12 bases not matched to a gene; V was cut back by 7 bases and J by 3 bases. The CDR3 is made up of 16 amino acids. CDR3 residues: CASTTRPDRETDTQYF. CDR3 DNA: TGTGCCAGCACCACGAGGCCGGACAGGGAGACAGATACGCAGTATTTT.

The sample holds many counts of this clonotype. CDR3 sequence (DNA): TGTGCCAGCAGTTGGAAGGGGGGAACTAGCACAGATACGCAGTATTTT. This sequence encodes CASSWKGGTSTDTQYF. J is TRBJ2-3 and V is TRBV28, with D perhaps assigned TRBD1 or TRBD2 (6 bases each). The germline V gene encodes CDR1 MDHEN and CDR2 SYDVKM. Trimming took off 4 bases at V and 0 bases at J, with 14 bases between the two ends. The CDR3 is 16 amino acids.

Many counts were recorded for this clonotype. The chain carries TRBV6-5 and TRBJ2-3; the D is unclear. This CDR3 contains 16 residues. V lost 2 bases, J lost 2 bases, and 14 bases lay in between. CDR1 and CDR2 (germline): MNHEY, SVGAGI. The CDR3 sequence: CASSYLRTSTTDTQYF. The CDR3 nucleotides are TGTGCCAGCAGTTACCTACGGACCTCCACCACAGATACGCAGTATTTT.

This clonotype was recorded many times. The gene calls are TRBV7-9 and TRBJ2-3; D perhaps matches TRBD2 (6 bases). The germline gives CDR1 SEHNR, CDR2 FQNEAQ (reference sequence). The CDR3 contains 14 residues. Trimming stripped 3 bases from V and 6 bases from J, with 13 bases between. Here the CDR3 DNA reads TGTGCCAGCAGCTTCCTCCGTGGGGGGGATACGCAGTATTTT. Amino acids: CASSFLRGGDTQYF.

CDR3 sequence reads: CASVSGGTEAFF. In DNA form, the CDR3 reads TGTGCCTCCGTAAGCGGAGGCACTGAAGCTTTCTTT. V usage is TRBV10-3 and J usage is TRBJ1-1; D unclear. V dropped 11 bases and J dropped 4 bases, with 14 bases sitting between them. CDR3 length equals 12 residues. Germline V gene data show CDR1 as ENHRY and CDR2 as SYGVKD.

CDR3 loop: CASSYHDRGSYNEQFF. In DNA form, the CDR3 reads TGCGCCAGCAGCTACCATGACAGGGGCTCCTACAATGAGCAGTTCTTC. The genes are TRBV5-1 and TRBJ2-1, with 8 bases aligning to TRBD1. This CDR3 has 16 amino acids. The germline CDR1 and CDR2 sequences are SGHRS and YFSETQ. The trim removed 3 bases at V and 0 bases at J, leaving 5 bases unmatched.

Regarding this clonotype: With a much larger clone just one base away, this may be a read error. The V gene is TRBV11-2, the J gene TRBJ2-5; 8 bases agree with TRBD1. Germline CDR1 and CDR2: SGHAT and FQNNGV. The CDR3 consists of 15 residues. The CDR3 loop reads CASSLGQGLQGTQYF. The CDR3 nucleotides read TGTGCCAGCAGCTTAGGACAGGGGTTACAAGGGACCCAGTACTTC.

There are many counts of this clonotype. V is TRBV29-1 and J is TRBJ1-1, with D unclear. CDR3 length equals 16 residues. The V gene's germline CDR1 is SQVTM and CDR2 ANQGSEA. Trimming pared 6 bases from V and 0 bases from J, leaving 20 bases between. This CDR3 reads CSVAGRGRKLNTEAFF. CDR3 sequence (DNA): TGCAGCGTGGCTGGGCGGGGAAGAAAATTGAACACTGAAGCTTTCTTT.

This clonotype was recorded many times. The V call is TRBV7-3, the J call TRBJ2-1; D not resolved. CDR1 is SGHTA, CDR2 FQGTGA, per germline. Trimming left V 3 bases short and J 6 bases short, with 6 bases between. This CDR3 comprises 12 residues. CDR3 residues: CASSFLFNEQFF. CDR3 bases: TGTGCCAGCAGCTTTCTTTTCAATGAGCAGTTCTTC.

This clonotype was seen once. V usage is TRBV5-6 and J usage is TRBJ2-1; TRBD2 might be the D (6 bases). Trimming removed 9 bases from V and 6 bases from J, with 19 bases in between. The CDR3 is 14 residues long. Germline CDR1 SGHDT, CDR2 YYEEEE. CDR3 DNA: TGTGCCATGAGCCCCGGGGGACGCTGCAATGAGCAGTTCTTC. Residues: CAMSPGGRCNEQFF.

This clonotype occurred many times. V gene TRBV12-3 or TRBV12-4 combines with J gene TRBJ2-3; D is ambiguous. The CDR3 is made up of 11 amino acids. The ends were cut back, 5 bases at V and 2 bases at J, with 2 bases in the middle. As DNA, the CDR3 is TGTGCCAGCAGTCCCACAGATACGCAGTATTTT. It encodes CASSPTDTQYF.

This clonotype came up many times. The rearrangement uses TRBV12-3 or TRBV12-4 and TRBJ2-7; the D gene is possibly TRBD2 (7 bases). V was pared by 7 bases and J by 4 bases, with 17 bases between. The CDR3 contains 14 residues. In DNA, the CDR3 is TGTGCCAGCACCCAGGGAGGGGGGGGTTACGAGCAGTACTTC. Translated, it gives CASTQGGGGYEQYF.

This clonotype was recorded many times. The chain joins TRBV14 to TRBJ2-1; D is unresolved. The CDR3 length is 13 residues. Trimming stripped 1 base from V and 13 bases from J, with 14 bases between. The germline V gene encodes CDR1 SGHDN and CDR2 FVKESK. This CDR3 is CASSQGRMADQFF. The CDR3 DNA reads TGTGCCAGCAGCCAAGGACGTATGGCAGATCAGTTCTTC.

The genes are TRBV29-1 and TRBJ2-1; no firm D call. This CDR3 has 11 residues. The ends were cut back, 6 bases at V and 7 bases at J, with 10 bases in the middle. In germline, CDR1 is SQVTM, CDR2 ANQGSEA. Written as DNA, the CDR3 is TGCAGCGTCGTATTGTGGAATGAGCAGTTCTTC. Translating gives CSVVLWNEQFF.